A single sample is the source of the 14 T cell receptor beta chains below, sequenced in a study of T-cell reconstitution after alpha-beta-depleted transplantation in children. Preparing the TCRbeta library involved the use of unique molecular identifiers. TCRdb reanalysed the PCR reads using MiXCR and keeps one entry per CDR3 protein. The table shows roughly 100,000 distinct CDR3 sequences, with roughly 8.4% occurring only once. This sample comprised PBMCs from the stem cell graft donor, obtained from the stem cell graft. All receptors come from a human donor who donated a stem cell graft to a child with congenital amegakaryocytic thrombocytopenia.

This clonotype appeared many times. The genes are TRBV27 and TRBJ2-1; D unclear. This CDR3 contains 13 residues. The V end lost 5 bases, the J end lost 12 bases, and 17 bases lay between the germline ends. Germline V lookup: CDR1 MNHEY, CDR2 SMNVEV (reference sequence). The CDR3 DNA reads TGTGCCAGCAGTAACGGGCGTTGGGGTGGGCAGTTCTTC. Encoded protein: CASSNGRWGGQFF.

This clonotype was counted at least ten times. The J gene is TRBJ2-2, the V gene TRBV5-1, with 10 positions matching TRBD2. V was pared by 0 bases and J by 1 base, with 0 bases of the junction left unmatched. CDR3 size: 16 residues. Germline V gene data show CDR1 as SGHRS and CDR2 as YFSETQ. CDR3 amino acids: CASSLGLAGNTGELFF. CDR3 coding DNA: TGCGCCAGCAGCTTGGGACTAGCGGGGAACACCGGGGAGCTGTTTTTT. Full variable domain (rest looked up from reference TRBV5-1 and TRBJ2-2): KAGVTQTPRYLIKTRGQQVTLSCSPISGHRSVSWYQQTPGQGLQFLFEYFSETQRNKGNFPGRFSGRQFSNSRSEMNVSTLELGDSALYLCASSLGLAGNTGELFFGEGSRLTVL.

This clonotype appeared many times. The rearrangement uses TRBV3-1 and TRBJ1-2; D not resolved. The germline V gene encodes CDR1 LGHDT and CDR2 YNNKEL (reference sequence). V was clipped by 2 bases and J by 5 bases, with 12 bases between them. The CDR3 is made up of 14 amino acids. CDR3 sequence reads: CASSQNGRFYGYTF. DNA of the CDR3: TGTGCCAGCAGCCAAAACGGTCGATTTTATGGCTACACCTTC.

This clonotype was seen ten or more times. This sequence joins TRBV6-5 and TRBJ1-2, with D perhaps TRBD1 (6 bases). Deletions cut 0 bases from V and 4 bases from J, with 15 bases between. The V gene's germline CDR1 is MNHEY and CDR2 SVGAGI. There are 16 residues in the CDR3. The CDR3 bases are TGTGCCAGCAGTTACTCCGCGGGGGGCTCGGGCTATGGCTACACCTTC. As protein: CASSYSAGGSGYGYTF.

With regard to this clonotype: A much larger clone differs by one base, so this may be a read error. The V gene is TRBV11-2, the J gene TRBJ2-6, with D tentatively TRBD1 (6 bases). The CDR3 has 18 amino acids. Germline V gene sequence: CDR1 SGHAT, CDR2 FQNNGV. CDR3 sequence reads: CASSATGPYHSGANGLTF. CDR3 bases: TGTGCCAGCAGCGCCACAGGGCCTTATCACTCTGGGGCCAACGGCCTGACTTTC.

This clonotype appeared many times. The chain has TRBV7-9 and TRBJ2-3; TRBD2 agrees at 9 bases. V shed 1 base and J 4 bases; nucleotides not matched to a gene: 3. The germline gives CDR1 SEHNR, CDR2 FQNEAQ (reference sequence). The CDR3 contains 15 residues. The CDR3 is CASSLVAGAADTQYF. The CDR3 DNA is TGTGCCAGCAGCTTAGTAGCGGGGGCGGCAGATACGCAGTATTTT.

This clonotype was seen more than once but under ten times. J is TRBJ2-3 and V is TRBV19; tentatively, D is TRBD1 (5 bases). The CDR3 has 14 amino acids. Trimming took 7 bases from V and 0 from J, leaving 11 bases between them. Germline CDR1 LNHDA, CDR2 SQIVND (reference sequence). The CDR3 nucleotides read TGTGCCAGTACCCTGGGGCCAAGCACAGATACGCAGTATTTT. This codes for CASTLGPSTDTQYF.

The chain combines TRBV5-1 with TRBJ2-1; 8 bases fit TRBD2. This CDR3 spans 15 amino acids. V gave up 4 bases and J gave up 8 bases; unmatched junction bases: 11. Germline V gives CDR1 SGHRS, CDR2 YFSETQ. CDR3 sequence: CASSLDGTRIYEQFF. The CDR3 nucleotides read TGCGCCAGCAGCCTGGATGGGACTAGGATCTATGAGCAGTTCTTC.

A word on this clonotype: This may be a read error: a much more frequent sequence differs by one nucleotide. The chain is built from TRBV28 and TRBJ1-6, with no clear D. Germline lookup yields CDR1 MDHEN and CDR2 SYDVKM. This CDR3 is 15 amino acids long. The germline V and J ends were trimmed by 5 bases and 7 bases, with 15 bases remaining between them. Here the CDR3 reads CASSILELPNSPLHF. CDR3 DNA: TGTGCCAGCAGTATCCTAGAGTTACCGAATTCACCCCTCCACTTT.

This clonotype was observed at least ten times. The conserved phenylalanine or tryptophan is not found at the CDR3 terminus, so this likely reflects a read error. No DNA is shown, since the ends of the CDR3 on it are uncertain; the CDR3 is the one TCRdb lists. The rearrangement joins TRBV20-1 to TRBJ1-4; the D call in the table, TRBD1, was not verified against the DNA. From its first to its last residue, the CDR3 has 12 amino acids. The germline V gene has CDR1 DFQATT and CDR2 SNEGSKA (reference sequence). The CDR3: CSASVQGNWAAI.

This clonotype occurred many times. J is TRBJ2-5 and V is TRBV20-1; D perhaps matches TRBD1 (6 bases). The CDR3 is 13 residues long. V lost 6 bases to trimming and J lost 2 bases, with 13 bases between them. CDR1 and CDR2 from the germline V gene are DFQATT and SNEGSKA (reference sequence). CDR3 protein: CSAGARGQETQYF. The CDR3, as DNA: TGCAGTGCGGGGGCCAGAGGTCAAGAGACCCAGTACTTC.

This clonotype was recorded at least ten times. The V call is TRBV6-5, the J call TRBJ2-1; 8 bases line up with TRBD2. The CDR3 covers 14 residues. Germline assignment: CDR1 MNHEY and CDR2 SVGAGI. V lost 4 bases to trimming and J lost 6 bases; unmatched junction nucleotides: 5. The CDR3 spells CASSFSGGGNEQFF. Written as DNA, the CDR3 is TGTGCCAGCAGTTTCTCCGGGGGGGGCAATGAGCAGTTCTTC.

This clonotype was counted ten times or more. J is TRBJ2-6 and V is TRBV6-5; D is unresolved. There are 14 residues in the CDR3. The germline gives CDR1 MNHEY, CDR2 SVGAGI. With 6 bases removed from V and 0 bases from J, the gap between germline ends came to 6 bases. CDR3 sequence (DNA): TGTGCCAGCAGGTCGCACTCTGGGGCCAACGTCCTGACTTTC. Amino acid sequence: CASRSHSGANVLTF.

This clonotype was picked up many times. The chain links TRBV15 to TRBJ2-7; possibly TRBD1 for D (6 bases). CDR3 size: 14 residues. Germline CDR1 and CDR2: LNHNV and YYDKDF (reference sequence). V was pared by 4 bases and J by 7 bases, with 17 bases between. CDR3 in amino acids: CATSILTGLGEQYF. The CDR3 bases are TGTGCCACCAGCATACTTACAGGGCTCGGAGAGCAGTACTTC.